This entry lists 3 T cell receptor beta chains sequenced from one sample in a study of control samples from healthy donors and cancer patients. TCRdb keeps only in-frame clones here, not all; method: immunoSEQ multiplex PCR. This table holds 90,000 to 130,000 clones, around nine tenths found once. The source material was PBMCs. The origin of the receptors is a woman aged 60-75 years with lung cancer.

This clone was picked up one time. Sequence at one end of the junction differs from germline and may be a read error. The chain recombines TRBV3-1 (or the pseudogene TRBV3-2) with TRBJ1-6; no firm D call. Germline V gives CDR1 LGHDT, CDR2 YNNKEL (reference sequence). The CDR3 runs to 16 residues. Here the CDR3 reads CASSQGGSSHNSPLHF. As DNA, the CDR3 is TGTGCCAGCAGCCAAGGGGGAAGCTCCCATAATTCACCCCTCCACTTT.

The V call is TRBV6-1, the J call TRBJ1-5; TRBD1 might be the D (6 bases). Germline V gene lookup returns CDR1 MNHNS and CDR2 SASEGT. Between the trimmed V and J ends, which lost 2 bases and 5 bases, there was a span of 16 bases. This CDR3 region has 16 residues. CDR3 nucleotide sequence: TGTGCCAGCAGTGAACTTGTGGACAGAACTGATCAGCCCCAGCATTTT. Protein: CASSELVDRTDQPQHF.

The chain carries TRBV6-6 and TRBJ1-5; 7 bases align to TRBD1. This CDR3 is 14 amino acids long. Germline CDR1 MNHNY, CDR2 SVGAGI (reference sequence). V lost 7 bases and J lost 6; bases outside the gene matches: 9. The CDR3 nucleotides read TGTGCCAGCACAAGCGACAGGGTGTTTCAGCCCCAGCATTTT. It encodes CASTSDRVFQPQHF.